This TCR beta chain came from a study of chemoradiotherapy in HPV16-positive cancers. Regarding the study as a whole: Candidate HPV-specific clones and E7-related TCR motifs grew in tumor during treatment. HPV-specific T cells were functionally defined from only a couple of HPV16-positive patients.

TCRdb's copy holds only in-frame clones and misses some; the assay was immunoSEQ multiplex PCR. The sample lists around 17,000 clones, just under 90% occurring once. Notes on this clone: Its antigen remains unidentified.

The V end lost 7 bases, the J end lost 0 bases, and 16 bases lay between the germline ends. This CDR3 has 17 residues. Germline values: CDR1 PRHDT, CDR2 FYEKMQ (reference sequence). The receptor comes from a human donor with HPV-associated anogenital cancer. The chain combines TRBV13 with TRBJ2-6; no firm D call. Sequenced material: blood, taken from a patient who underwent chemoradiotherapy. The CDR3 is CASTKQRPSSGANVLTF. The CDR3 DNA follows: TGTGCCAGCACCAAACAGCGTCCCAGCTCTGGGGCCAACGTCCTGACTTTC.